The subject of this entry is one TCR beta chain. This record belongs to a study of blood T cell repertoires in COVID-19. The overall study: Both acute and convalescent COVID-19 samples were obtained from the United States, Italy and Spain. T cells, B-cell-depleted T cells, or PBMCs provided the cDNA or gDNA that served as material.

The ends were cut back, 1 base at V and 7 bases at J, with 14 bases in the middle. The CDR3 totals 15 residues. The germline V gene has CDR1 GTSNPN and CDR2 SVGIG (reference sequence). Here immunoSEQ multiplex PCR was the method, and the copy in TCRdb shows in-frame clones only, minus some. The sample lists approximately 250,000 clones, roughly 84% occurring once. The source of this sequence is a woman between 40 and 50 years old who had recovered from COVID-19. The sample consisted of peripheral blood. This chain joins TRBV30 and TRBJ1-6; D is uncertain. CDR3 amino acids: CAWSGRVMKNSPLHF. For the CDR3, the DNA is TGTGCCTGGAGTGGGAGGGTAATGAAGAATTCACCCCTCCACTTT.